This TCR beta chain was recovered during a study of spatial heterogeneity in lung cancer. Time point defined: sample taken at primary tumor resection. TCRdb re-derived calls from the 5' RACE reads in MiXCR, one entry per CDR3 protein. The sample records tens of thousands of distinct CDR3 sequences, 4.5% to 7% being singletons. The V segment lost 5 bases and the J segment 3 bases; nucleotides outside the gene matches: 4. The CDR3 runs to 14 residues. Germline CDR1 is SGHTA and CDR2 is FQGNSA. This clonotype came up many times. The chain joins TRBV7-2 to TRBJ1-1; TRBD1 matches at 9 bases. The source was PBMCs, collected at surgery. The TCR originated in a male donor with early-stage non-small cell lung cancer. In nucleotides, the CDR3 is TGTGCCAGCAGCACAGGGGGCTCTTACACTGAAGCTTTCTTT. This gives the protein CASSTGGSYTEAFF.